This T cell receptor beta chain was found in a study of shared clonotypes between healthy human individuals. Germline V gene data show CDR1 as SGHRS and CDR2 as YFSETQ. The length of the CDR3 is 17 residues. V was trimmed by 0 bases and J by 4 bases, leaving 19 bases between them. The method was immunoSEQ multiplex PCR; TCRdb's version includes in-frame clones alone and lacks a portion of them. The data contain approximately 2.3 million clones, approximately 93% of them singletons. The rearrangement links TRBV5-1 to TRBJ1-1; D not certain. The specimen sequenced was naive CD4+ T cells from PBMCs. Subset of the sample: CD45RA+ positively selected. This receptor was identified in a young man in good health. Some clones in this sample may be carry-over from other donors' samples. The CDR3 protein is CASSLGWRWEEVTEAFF. In nucleotides, the CDR3 is TGCGCCAGCAGCTTGGGCTGGAGGTGGGAAGAGGTCACTGAAGCTTTCTTT.